This TCR beta chain was sequenced for a study of regulatory T cells in long-lasting Graves disease. General study findings and limits: Gene preferences differed: TRBV28, TRBJ1-2, TRBJ2-5 in persistent cases. Accuracy may have been reduced by the small sample size.

Through Arm-PCR of CDR3 regions and iRepertoire HTBI primers, TCR beta libraries were built. TCRdb ran MiXCR on the multiplex PCR reads and lists one entry per CDR3 protein. The sample shows roughly 610,000 distinct CDR3 sequences, 16% of them seen only once. Time point noted: newly diagnosed GD, antithyroid drugs for less than 3 months. With RNA extracted from PBMCs as input, the TCR library was made. CDR3 size: 15 residues. The V gene lost 4 bases and the J gene lost 9 bases, with 16 bases spanning the gap. Germline V gene lookup returns CDR1 PRHDT and CDR2 FYEKMQ (reference sequence). Notes on this clonotype: No antigen is known for it.

This sample was shared with a second study, whose subject was T cells in Graves' hyperthyroidism and ophthalmopathy. From that paper: Using the HTBI primer set, a first-round RT-PCR was run on the TCR CDR3.

Sequenced material: peripheral blood mononuclear cells (PBMCs), taken at new diagnosis, from a patient treated with antithyroid drugs. V and J are TRBV13 and TRBJ1-6; D may be TRBD1 (5 bases). This TCR was sampled from a woman aged 25 to 39 with Graves disease. Here the CDR3 DNA reads TGTGCCAGCAGCTCCTCCGGGACGCTAGTTTCACCCCTCCACTTT. Encoded protein: CASSSSGTLVSPLHF.